What follows are 10 T cell receptor beta chains derived from one specimen sequenced in a study of T cells in Graves' hyperthyroidism and ophthalmopathy. Researchers amplified the TCR beta CDR3 regions from RNA transcripts. Primed by the HTBI set, a first-round RT-PCR was run on the TCR CDR3. TCRdb analysed the multiplex PCR reads with MiXCR anew, one entry per CDR3 protein. Found here are fewer than 900,000 distinct CDR3 sequences, approximately 19% of them singletons; the top ten hold 15% to 20%. Specimen: blood. Receptors originate from a woman in her forties or fifties with Graves' hyperthyroidism that later progressed to Graves' ophthalmopathy.

The V gene is TRBV7-3, the J gene TRBJ1-2; no firm D call. Per germline, CDR1 SGHTA and CDR2 FQGTGA. Trimming cost V 5 bases and J 2 bases, with 27 bases left between them. CDR3 length equals 19 residues. The CDR3 DNA follows: TGTGCCAGCAGCCCGAACCCACCAGGCTATAATTGGGGAAACTATGGCTACACCTTC. It codes for CASSPNPPGYNWGNYGYTF.

This clonotype has ten or more counts. V usage is TRBV20-1 and J usage is TRBJ1-3; D is unresolved. The ends were cut back, 0 bases at V and 0 bases at J, with 6 bases in the middle. CDR1 is DFQATT and CDR2 is SNEGSKA in the germline V gene (reference sequence). The CDR3 runs 14 residues. CDR3 in DNA: TGCAGTGCTAGAGAACGTAGCTCTGGAAACACCATATATTTT. This gives the protein CSARERSSGNTIYF.

This clonotype occurred many times. This chain connects TRBV3-1 to TRBJ2-7; D might be TRBD2 (6 bases). In germline, CDR1 is LGHDT, CDR2 YNNKEL (reference sequence). The CDR3 loop spans 15 amino acids. The V and J ends lost 4 bases and 3 bases respectively, with 16 bases between them. Written as DNA, the CDR3 is TGTGCCAGCAGCCCTGGGACGAAGGGAGGCTACGAGCAGTACTTC. Amino acids: CASSPGTKGGYEQYF.

This clonotype has just a few counts. The CDR3 coding sequence is TGTGCCACCAGCAGATTCGGACGAACTTTTCAGCCCCAGCATTTT. Its translation: CATSRFGRTFQPQHF. V usage is TRBV15 and J usage is TRBJ1-5; no definite D call. Germline CDR1 reads LNHNV; CDR2 reads YYDKDF (reference sequence). The CDR3 is made up of 15 amino acids. V dropped 2 bases and J dropped 6 bases, with 14 bases sitting between them.

The V gene is TRBV7-2, the J gene TRBJ1-2; 8 bases map to TRBD1. The V gene's germline CDR1 is SGHTA and CDR2 FQGNSA. V was pared by 5 bases and J by 7 bases, with 6 bases of the junction left unmatched. The CDR3 spans 13 residues. The CDR3 spells CASSKDRGRGYTF. The DNA of the CDR3 is TGTGCCAGCAGCAAAGACAGGGGACGTGGCTACACCTTC.

The V gene is TRBV7-3, the J gene TRBJ2-2; D is uncertain. The V end lost 3 bases, the J end lost 6 bases, and 8 bases lay between the germline ends. The CDR3 consists of 13 residues. Germline assignment: CDR1 SGHTA and CDR2 FQGTGA. CDR3 protein: CASSFSASGELFF. Here the CDR3 DNA reads TGTGCCAGCAGCTTCAGCGCCTCCGGGGAGCTGTTTTTT.

The chain joins TRBV6-5 to TRBJ2-3; 9 nucleotides align to TRBD1. Germline lookup yields CDR1 MNHEY and CDR2 SVGAGI. Trimming took 4 bases from V and 4 from J; bases not matched to a gene: 9. The CDR3 extends over 16 amino acids. CDR3 sequence: CASSSSRDRVADTQYF. In DNA form, the CDR3 reads TGTGCCAGCAGTTCAAGCCGGGACAGGGTTGCAGATACGCAGTATTTT.

The rearrangement uses TRBV27 and TRBJ1-2, with unresolved D. V lost 6 bases, J lost 8 bases, and 16 bases lay in between. Germline CDR1 and CDR2: MNHEY and SMNVEV (reference sequence). This CDR3 is 13 amino acids long. The CDR3 sequence: CASRRDTEEGYTF. CDR3 nucleotides: TGTGCCAGCAGGCGAGACACCGAGGAAGGCTACACCTTC.

In this sample, this clonotype turned up a few times. This chain connects TRBV5-5 to TRBJ1-4; unclear D gene. V was shortened by 4 bases and J by 4 bases, with 8 bases between the two germline ends. Germline V lookup: CDR1 SGHKS, CDR2 YYEKEE (reference sequence). There are 13 residues in the CDR3. The CDR3 loop is CASSGPGNEKLFF. As DNA, the CDR3 is TGTGCCAGCAGCGGCCCCGGTAATGAAAAACTGTTTTTT.

This clonotype appeared many times. The chain links TRBV12-3 or TRBV12-4 to TRBJ2-5; 8 bases fit TRBD2. The CDR3 has 14 residues. V gave up 7 bases and J gave up 4 bases; unmatched junction bases: 8. CDR3 sequence: CASIASGGLETQYF. CDR3 nucleotide sequence: TGTGCCAGCATCGCGAGCGGGGGCTTAGAGACCCAGTACTTC.